This TCR beta chain is drawn from a study of tumor-infiltrating lymphocytes in primary liver carcinoma. Germline V lookup: CDR1 SGHAT, CDR2 FQNNGV. The CDR3 is made up of 13 amino acids. Starting material of about 450 ng total RNA yielded TCR beta cDNA via a constant-region primer. TCR beta libraries came from three nested multiplex PCR rounds using slightly modified ARM-PCR. The first two PCR rounds used TRBV1-TRBV30 forward primers with a C-beta reverse primer, 10 cycles each. Each CDR3 protein is one row after TCRdb ran MiXCR on the multiplex PCR reads. The data show about 120,000 distinct CDR3 sequences, roughly three fifths seen once. The source material, roughly 18-33 mg of unsorted bulk tissue, was used to co-extract RNA and DNA. Chronic HBV infection was present, with no prior treatment. Tumor samples each held over 75% viable tumor cells. On this clonotype: At one boundary the junction diverges from the germline segment, which might be a read error.

This chain joins TRBV11-2 and TRBJ1-1; 9 nucleotides agree with TRBD1. Sequencing used liver tumor tissue from sampling region 1. Stated subset: tumor region T1, superior pole. The source of this sequence is a woman aged 55-69 years with primary liver carcinoma and hepatitis B virus infection. The CDR3 sequence is CASRDRDHTDAFF. DNA for the CDR3: TGTGCTAGCAGGGACAGGGACCACACTGACGCTTTCTTT.